The 20 T cell receptor beta chains reported below all come from one sample, sequenced in a study of shared clonotypes between healthy human individuals. Generated by immunoSEQ multiplex PCR, the TCRdb table keeps only in-frame clones and is missing some. The data show 400,000 to 600,000 clones, about 96% seen once. Sequencing input: naive CD4+ T cells sorted from blood. The subset was: CD45RA+ positively selected. Receptors were obtained from a woman aged 30 to 39 in good health.

The chain joins TRBV7-2 to TRBJ2-3, with 10 nucleotides matching TRBD2. V lost 5 bases, J lost 0 bases, and 5 bases stayed unmatched. Germline lookup yields CDR1 SGHTA and CDR2 FQGNSA. The CDR3 consists of 16 residues. This CDR3 is CASSPTSGTSTDTQYF. For the CDR3, the DNA is TGTGCCAGCAGCCCAACTAGCGGGACCAGCACAGATACGCAGTATTTT.

The rearrangement joins TRBV6-6 to TRBJ1-2; 8 bases align to TRBD1. The germline gives CDR1 MNHNY, CDR2 SVGAGI (reference sequence). The CDR3 length is 13 residues. The trim removed 6 bases at V and 4 bases at J, leaving 4 bases unmatched. CDR3 DNA: TGTGCCAGCAGCGACAGGGGAGGCTATGGCTACACCTTC. It is translated as CASSDRGGYGYTF.

The chain carries TRBV5-6 and TRBJ2-3; 8 bases are a match to TRBD1. J lost 4 bases, V lost 2 bases, and 9 bases had no gene match. The CDR3 has 16 amino acids. The V gene's germline CDR1 is SGHDT and CDR2 YYEEEE. The CDR3 DNA sequence: TGTGCCAGCAGCTTAAGGACAGGGACCTCGCCAGATACGCAGTATTTT. Translated, it gives CASSLRTGTSPDTQYF.

This clone has a single count. The chain has TRBV27 and TRBJ1-5, with 7 nucleotides matching TRBD1. Germline CDR1 MNHEY, CDR2 SMNVEV (reference sequence). The CDR3 contains 16 residues. V lost 2 bases and J lost 2; bases outside the gene matches: 6. The CDR3 protein is CASSLQGGTGNQPQHF. Written as DNA, the CDR3 is TGTGCCAGCAGTTTACAGGGGGGTACGGGCAATCAGCCCCAGCATTTT.

V is TRBV6-6 and J is TRBJ1-2; no clear D gene. This CDR3 spans 11 amino acids. The V and J ends lost 0 bases and 13 bases respectively, with 9 bases between them. Germline loops: CDR1 MNHNY, CDR2 SVGAGI (reference sequence). This CDR3 reads CASSYSDRVTF. The CDR3 nucleotides are TGTGCCAGCAGTTACTCGGACCGGGTCACCTTC.

CDR3 protein: CASSLWTGVMNTEAFF. The CDR3 DNA reads as TGTGCCAGCAGTTTATGGACAGGGGTCATGAACACTGAAGCTTTCTTT. This chain uses TRBV28 with TRBJ1-1; TRBD1 matches 8 bases. This CDR3 has 16 residues. Germline lookup yields CDR1 MDHEN and CDR2 SYDVKM. J gave up 0 bases and V 0 bases, and 3 bases lay outside the gene matches.

The rearrangement uses TRBV6-1 and TRBJ1-1; D gene uncertain. V was shortened by 5 bases and J by 3 bases, with 7 bases between the two germline ends. Germline assignment: CDR1 MNHNS and CDR2 SASEGT. The CDR3 covers 12 residues. CDR3 loop: CASSLGDTEAFF. The CDR3 DNA sequence: TGTGCCAGCAGTCTGGGCGACACTGAAGCTTTCTTT.

The chain carries TRBV18 and TRBJ2-1; 10 nucleotides line up with TRBD2. CDR1 is KGHSH, CDR2 LQKENI, per germline. This CDR3 region has 18 residues. V was pared by 5 bases and J by 7 bases, with 17 bases of the junction left unmatched. The CDR3 DNA follows: TGTGCCAGCTCATTCCTCCAACGGGCTAGCGGGAGTGCGAATGAGCAGTTCTTC. Its protein is CASSFLQRASGSANEQFF. Together with reference TRBV18 and TRBJ2-1, the CDR3 gives the full variable domain: NAGVMQNPRHLVRRRGQEARLRCSPMKGHSHVYWYRQLPEEGLKFMVYLQKENIIDESGMPKERFSAEFPKEGPSILRIQQVVRGDSAAYFCASSFLQRASGSANEQFFGPGTRLTVL.

CDR3 DNA: TGCGCCAGCAGCTTGGTCCTAGCCCAACTCGGGAATGAGCAGTTCTTC. It yields the protein CASSLVLAQLGNEQFF. The rearrangement links TRBV5-1 to TRBJ2-1; possible D gene TRBD2, 5 bases. The CDR3 runs to 16 residues. Trimming cost V 0 bases and J 7 bases, with 17 bases left between them. Germline loops: CDR1 SGHRS, CDR2 YFSETQ.

V usage is TRBV29-1 and J usage is TRBJ1-1, with D possibly matching TRBD1 (6 bases). This CDR3 region has 14 residues. CDR1 is SQVTM and CDR2 is ANQGSEA in the germline V gene. Trimming left V 7 bases short and J 4 bases short, with 19 bases between. The CDR3 region is CSAADRLFATEAFF. CDR3 DNA sequence: TGCAGCGCCGCGGACAGACTCTTCGCCACTGAAGCTTTCTTT. Full variable domain (rest looked up from reference TRBV29-1 and TRBJ1-1): SAVISQKPSRDICQRGTSLTIQCQVDSQVTMMFWYRQQPGQSLTLIATANQGSEATYESGFVIDKFPISRPNLTFSTLTVSNMSPEDSSIYLCSAADRLFATEAFFGQGTRLTVV.

The V and J genes are TRBV6-4 and TRBJ2-1; TRBD2 aligns across 11 bases. V gave up 3 bases and J gave up 3 bases; unmatched junction bases: 7. Germline CDR1 reads MRHNA; CDR2 reads SNTAGT. The CDR3 length is 17 residues. DNA for the CDR3: TGTGCCAGCAGTGAAAACGCCGGGACTAGCGGCTACAATGAGCAGTTCTTC. Translating gives CASSENAGTSGYNEQFF.

This clone was counted a single time. The V and J genes are TRBV6-6 and TRBJ1-1; 9 bases fit TRBD1. The ends lost 5 bases at V and 1 base at J; junction bases unmatched: 5. Per the germline V gene, CDR1 is MNHNY and CDR2 is SVGAGI (reference sequence). The CDR3 sequence is 15 residues long. The CDR3 nucleotides read TGTGCCAGCAGTCCCGCGGGACAGGGGAACACTGAAGCTTTCTTT. As protein: CASSPAGQGNTEAFF.

This chain uses TRBV6-4 with TRBJ2-4; D perhaps matches TRBD1 (10 bases). The CDR3 contains 20 residues. The ends were cut back, 8 bases at V and 0 bases at J, with 29 bases in the middle. In germline, CDR1 is MRHNA, CDR2 SNTAGT. The CDR3 loop is CASAVGGRDRGLLAKNIQYF. For the CDR3, the DNA is TGTGCCAGCGCGGTTGGCGGGAGGGACAGGGGATTACTAGCCAAAAACATTCAGTACTTC.

The CDR3 region is CASSLSGGYYGYTF. CDR3 DNA: TGCGCCAGCAGCTTATCCGGAGGCTACTATGGCTACACCTTC. This chain uses TRBV5-1 with TRBJ1-2; no clear D. The germline V gene encodes CDR1 SGHRS and CDR2 YFSETQ. V was cut by 2 bases and J by 3 bases, with 11 bases left in between. The CDR3 is 14 amino acids.

This chain links TRBV28 with TRBJ2-7; 7 bases line up with TRBD1. Germline loops: CDR1 MDHEN, CDR2 SYDVKM. The CDR3 length is 14 residues. V shed 6 bases and J 6 bases; nucleotides not matched to a gene: 11. In DNA form, the CDR3 reads TGTGCCAGCAGGGACGAACAGGGGCCCCGCGAGCAGTACTTC. Translated: CASRDEQGPREQYF.

The chain joins TRBV28 to TRBJ2-3; D is possibly TRBD1 (5 bases). This CDR3 has 16 amino acids. Germline CDR1 and CDR2: MDHEN and SYDVKM. With 1 base removed from V and 3 bases from J, the gap between germline ends came to 14 bases. In nucleotides, the CDR3 is TGTGCCAGCAGTTTATACACATCCCCAGGGACAGATACGCAGTATTTT. This sequence encodes CASSLYTSPGTDTQYF. The whole variable domain, remainder taken from reference TRBV28 and TRBJ2-3, is DVKVTQSSRYLVKRTGEKVFLECVQDMDHENMFWYRQDPGLGLRLIYFSYDVKMKEKGDIPEGYSVSREKKERFSLILESASTNQTSMYLCASSLYTSPGTDTQYFGPGTRLTVL.

This chain links TRBV19 with TRBJ1-2; no definite D call. The V gene's germline CDR1 is LNHDA and CDR2 SQIVND (reference sequence). V dropped 3 bases and J dropped 0 bases, with 11 bases sitting between them. This CDR3 has 15 amino acids. In DNA, the CDR3 is TGTGCCAGTAGTATCACATTGGGCGCTAACTATGGCTACACCTTC. Protein: CASSITLGANYGYTF.

The chain carries TRBV5-6 and TRBJ2-6; D not resolved. V lost 4 bases and J lost 0, with 5 bases in between. The length of the CDR3 is 14 residues. CDR1 is SGHDT and CDR2 is YYEEEE in the germline V gene. The CDR3 bases are TGTGCCAGCAGCCGAGTCTCTGGGGCCAACGTCCTGACTTTC. Translation: CASSRVSGANVLTF.

The chain links TRBV11-1 to TRBJ2-5; possibly TRBD1 or TRBD2 for D (5 bases each). Trimming removed 2 bases from V and 5 bases from J, with 15 bases in between. This CDR3 has 15 residues. Germline assignment: CDR1 SGHAT and CDR2 FQDESV (reference sequence). In DNA form, the CDR3 reads TGTGCCAGCAGCTTAAACAGGAGGTTTAGCGAGACCCAGTACTTC. Its translation is CASSLNRRFSETQYF.

The rearrangement uses TRBV6-5 and TRBJ1-1; D remains ambiguous. The germline CDR1 and CDR2 sequences are MNHEY and SVGAGI. V lost 2 bases to trimming and J lost 0 bases, with 1 base between them. The CDR3 has 12 residues. CDR3 in DNA: TGTGCCAGCAGTTACCTGAACACTGAAGCTTTCTTT. Amino acid sequence: CASSYLNTEAFF.